The sample holds many counts of the clone carrying this T cell receptor (beta chain). This entry is derived from a study of regulatory T cells in long-lasting Graves disease. Library construction for TCR beta used iRepertoire HTBI primers and Arm-PCR of CDR3 regions. TCRdb re-called the multiplex PCR reads with MiXCR, one entry per CDR3 protein. The table includes approximately 400,000 distinct CDR3 sequences, approximately 15% detected once. CDR3 length: 16 amino acids. Trimming at V came to 6 bases and at J to 2 bases, leaving 9 bases not matched to a gene. Time point here: newly diagnosed GD, antithyroid drugs for less than 3 months. Extracted PBMC RNA gave rise to the TCR library. This same sample was also part of a study on T cells in Graves' hyperthyroidism and ophthalmopathy.

This sequence joins TRBV12-3 or TRBV12-4 and TRBJ1-2; 10 nucleotides agree with TRBD1. This receptor was obtained from a woman aged 35 to 49 with Graves disease. The material sequenced was peripheral blood mononuclear cells (PBMCs), taken at new diagnosis, from a patient treated with antithyroid drugs. In DNA, the CDR3 is TGTGCCAGCAGCCCGACAGGGGGCCCACTAAACTATGGCTACACCTTC. This codes for CASSPTGGPLNYGYTF.